This TCR beta chain stems from a study of blood T cells in healthy people across ages. Study-wide results and limits: CMV status of donors was unknown, possibly confounding expanded clonotype changes.

This CDR3 has 14 amino acids. Deletions cut 1 base from V and 6 bases from J, with 9 bases between. Germline lookup yields CDR1 SEHNR and CDR2 FQNEAQ (reference sequence). Concerning this clonotype itself: The target antigen is unknown.

A second roughly 6 to 12 cycle PCR used barcoded and J-beta primers. TCRdb re-called the 5' RACE reads through MiXCR, storing one row per CDR3 protein. The repertoire includes more than 500,000 distinct CDR3 sequences, about 27% of them detected once, and 3% to 4% sits in the top ten. The same sample was also used in a study of T cells of mothers and their children. That work contributes: Donation came from three healthy Caucasian mothers together with their six children. Related and unrelated pairs show similar thymic shaping of TCR recombination output.

V is TRBV7-9 and J is TRBJ2-2, with D unresolved. The receptor was derived from a boy aged 2-9 years in good health. The sample taken for sequencing was blood. The CDR3 DNA sequence: TGTGCCAGCAGCTTAGATGGGGTCGCCGGGGAGCTGTTTTTT. Its translation: CASSLDGVAGELFF.